This T cell receptor beta chain was recorded in a study of blood T cell repertoires in COVID-19. Participants were aged about 18 to 100 years from approximately 23 US areas. Per germline, CDR1 MDHEN and CDR2 SYDVKM. Between the trimmed V and J ends, which lost 3 bases and 9 bases, there was a span of 3 bases. The CDR3 runs to 10 residues. Assay: immunoSEQ multiplex PCR; the TCRdb copy retains only in-frame clones and omits some. The sample includes some 130,000 clones, under 85% of them seen just once. The chain couples TRBV28 to TRBJ2-1, with no clear D. The TCR sequence derives from a young man who had recovered from COVID-19. Sample: PBMCs or T cells enriched from blood (not recorded which). CDR3 DNA: TGTGCCAGCAGTTTGCGTGAGCAGTTCTTC. It is translated as CASSLREQFF. Looking up the rest from reference TRBV28 and TRBJ2-1 gives the full variable domain: DVKVTQSSRYLVKRTGEKVFLECVQDMDHENMFWYRQDPGLGLRLIYFSYDVKMKEKGDIPEGYSVSREKKERFSLILESASTNQTSMYLCASSLREQFFGPGTRLTVL.